Listed below are T cell receptor beta chains from one sample, sequenced in a study of blood T cell repertoires in COVID-19. Using immunoSEQ multiplex PCR, the repertoire was profiled, and TCRdb retains in-frame clones only, with some absent. Counted here are about 100,000 clones, 65% to 90% occurring once; the ten biggest clones make up 2.7%. The material sequenced was PBMCs or T cells enriched from blood (not recorded which). These receptors all stem from a woman aged 45-65 years who had recovered from COVID-19. Each CDR3 is given with its conserved first and last residue. The D gene is left open where the match is weak. A clone size is listed for some rows: how often the clone was seen (once, few, many), or a class if it is expanded.

size	V	D	J	CDR3	DNA
NA	TRBV5-4	TRBD2	TRBJ2-2	CASSSPGGVGKTNTGELFF	TGTGCCAGCAGCTCCCCGGGAGGGGTCGGGAAGACGAACACCGGGGAGCTGTTTTTT
NA	TRBV5-4	NA	TRBJ2-2	CASSFRYEGELFF	TGTGCCAGCAGCTTCAGGTACGAGGGAGAGCTGTTTTTT
NA	TRBV30	NA	TRBJ1-3	CAWKWWGSRMGNTIYF	TGTGCCTGGAAGTGGTGGGGCAGCAGAATGGGAAACACCATATATTTT
NA	TRBV28	NA	TRBJ2-3	CASRYSTQRGGRGNTQYF	TGTGCCAGCAGATACTCAACCCAGAGGGGGGGGCGAGGGAATACGCAGTATTTT
NA	TRBV28	TRBD1	TRBJ2-4	CASSLLGTGSNIQYF	TGTGCCAGCAGTTTATTGGGGACAGGGTCGAACATTCAGTACTTC
NA	TRBV27	NA	TRBJ1-2	CASSLYQGGYGYTF	TGTGCCAGCAGTTTATACCAGGGAGGCTATGGCTACACCTTC
NA	TRBV16	NA	TRBJ2-1	CASSQGAHNEQFF	TGTGCCAGCAGCCAAGGGGCCCACAATGAGCAGTTCTTC
NA	TRBV4-1	NA	TRBJ1-2	CASSLLPAGYGYTF	TGCGCCAGCAGCCTACTCCCTGCTGGCTATGGCTACACCTTC
few	TRBV5-4	TRBD1	TRBJ2-1	CASSLGGQGAHNEQFF	TGTGCCAGCAGCTTGGGCGGGCAGGGGGCCCACAATGAGCAGTTCTTC
NA	TRBV6-5	TRBD1	TRBJ1-1	CASSRGQGQEAFF	TGTGCCAGCAGCCGGGGACAGGGACAAGAAGCTTTCTTT
NA	TRBV7-2	TRBD2	TRBJ2-1	CASSVGSGGAAEQFF	TGTGCCAGCAGCGTAGGTAGCGGGGGGGCCGCTGAGCAGTTCTTC
once	TRBV18	TRBD2	TRBJ2-7	CASSQTSGSYEQYF	TGTGCCAGCTCACAGACTAGCGGATCCTACGAGCAGTACTTC
NA	TRBV19	NA	TRBJ1-6	CASSIGGPRSPLHF	TGTGCCAGTAGTATCGGGGGGCCTAGGTCACCCCTCCACTTT
once	TRBV11-1	NA	TRBJ1-3	CASSLTVSGNTIYF	TGTGCCAGCAGCCTGACAGTCTCTGGAAACACCATATATTTT
NA	TRBV28	TRBD1	TRBJ2-7	CASSLVRQGNNEQYF	TGTGCCAGCAGTTTAGTAAGACAGGGAAATAACGAGCAGTACTTC
NA	TRBV30	NA	TRBJ2-3	CAWKRLRLALTDTQYF	TGTGCCTGGAAAAGACTCCGGCTAGCGCTCACAGATACGCAGTATTTT
NA	TRBV11-1	NA	TRBJ2-7	CASSLRGRGEQYF	TGTGCCAGCAGCTTACGCGGGCGTGGCGAGCAGTACTTC